The entry below describes one T cell receptor beta chain. The CDR3 is 12 residues long. V lost 3 bases and J lost 2, with 5 bases in between. Per germline, CDR1 MNHNS and CDR2 SASEGT. Profiled with immunoSEQ multiplex PCR; TCRdb holds only in-frame clones, not every one. The repertoire consists of a few hundred thousand clones, with 80% to 90% occurring once and the leading ten covering over 0.95%. The record originates from a study of blood T cell repertoires in COVID-19. All enrollees were roughly 18 to 90 years old and from approximately 24 US areas. Recovery among Cohort 3 donors was established by two negative PCRs, clearance, or symptom resolution.

This clonotype was sampled from a man younger than 30 who had recovered from COVID-19. Sequencing was done on a sample of PBMCs or T cells enriched from blood (not recorded which). This rearrangement joins TRBV6-1 to TRBJ2-7, with D hard to call. CDR3 residues: CASSEQTYEQYF. Here the CDR3 DNA reads TGTGCCAGCAGTGAGCAGACCTACGAGCAGTACTTC.